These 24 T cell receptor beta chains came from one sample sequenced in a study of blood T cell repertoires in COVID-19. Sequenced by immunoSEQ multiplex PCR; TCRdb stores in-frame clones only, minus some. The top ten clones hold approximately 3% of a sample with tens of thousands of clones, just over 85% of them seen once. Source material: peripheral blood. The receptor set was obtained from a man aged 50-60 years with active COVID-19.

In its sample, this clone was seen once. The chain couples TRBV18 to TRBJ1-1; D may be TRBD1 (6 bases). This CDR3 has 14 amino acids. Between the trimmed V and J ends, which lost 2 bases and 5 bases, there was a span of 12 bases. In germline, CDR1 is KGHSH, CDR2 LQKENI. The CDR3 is CASSPTGLRTEAFF. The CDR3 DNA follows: TGTGCCAGCTCACCAACAGGGTTGAGGACTGAAGCTTTCTTT.

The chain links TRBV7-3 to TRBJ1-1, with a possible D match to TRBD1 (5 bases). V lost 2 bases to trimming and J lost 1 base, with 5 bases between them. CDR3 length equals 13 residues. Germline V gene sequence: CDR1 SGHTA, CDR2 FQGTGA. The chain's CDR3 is CASSLDRNTEAFF. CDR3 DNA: TGTGCCAGCAGCTTAGACAGGAACACTGAAGCTTTCTTT.

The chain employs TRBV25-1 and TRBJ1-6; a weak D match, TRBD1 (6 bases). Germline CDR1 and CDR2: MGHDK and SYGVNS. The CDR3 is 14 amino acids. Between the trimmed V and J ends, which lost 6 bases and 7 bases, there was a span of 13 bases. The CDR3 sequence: CASRTGTPNSPLHF. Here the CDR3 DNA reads TGTGCCAGCAGGACCGGGACACCAAATTCACCCCTCCACTTT.

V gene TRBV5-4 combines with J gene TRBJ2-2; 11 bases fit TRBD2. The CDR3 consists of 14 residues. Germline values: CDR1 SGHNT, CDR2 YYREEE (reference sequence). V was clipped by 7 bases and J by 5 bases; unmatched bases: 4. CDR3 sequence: CASRASGGTGELFF. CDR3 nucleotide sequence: TGTGCCAGCCGCGCTAGCGGGGGGACCGGGGAGCTGTTTTTT.

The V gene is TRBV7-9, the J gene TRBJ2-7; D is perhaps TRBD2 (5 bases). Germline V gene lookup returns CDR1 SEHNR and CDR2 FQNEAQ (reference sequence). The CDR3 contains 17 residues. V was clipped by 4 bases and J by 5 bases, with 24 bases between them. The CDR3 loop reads CASSSGVRVVGNDEQYF. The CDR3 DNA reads TGTGCCAGCAGCTCCGGGGTGAGAGTGGTGGGCAACGACGAGCAGTACTTC.

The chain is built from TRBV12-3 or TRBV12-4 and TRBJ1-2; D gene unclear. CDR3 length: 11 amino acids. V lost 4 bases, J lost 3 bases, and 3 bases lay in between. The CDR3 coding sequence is TGTGCCAGCAGTTCGTACTATGGCTACACCTTC. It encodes CASSSYYGYTF.

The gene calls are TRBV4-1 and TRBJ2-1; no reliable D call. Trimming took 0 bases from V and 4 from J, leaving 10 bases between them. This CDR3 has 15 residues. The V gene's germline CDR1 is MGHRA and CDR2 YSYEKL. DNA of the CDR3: TGCGCCAGCAGCCAAGATAGGCTAGAATACAATGAGCAGTTCTTC. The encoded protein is CASSQDRLEYNEQFF.

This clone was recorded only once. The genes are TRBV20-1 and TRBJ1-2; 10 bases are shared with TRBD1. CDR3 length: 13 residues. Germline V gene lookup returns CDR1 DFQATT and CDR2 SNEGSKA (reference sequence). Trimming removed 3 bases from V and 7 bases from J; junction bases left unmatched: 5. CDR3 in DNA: TGCAGTGCTAGTGAGACAGGGGGCGGTGGCTACACCTTC. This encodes CSASETGGGGYTF.

The DNA of the CDR3 is TGTGCCAGCAGCTCTCGGACAGGGGCGATCTATGGCTACACCTTC. Amino acid sequence: CASSSRTGAIYGYTF. V and J are TRBV9 and TRBJ1-2, with TRBD1 matching over 9 bases. The germline V gene encodes CDR1 SGDLS and CDR2 YYNGEE. The CDR3 sequence is 15 residues long. After removal of 4 bases from V and 4 bases from J, the junction contained 8 bases not matched to a gene.

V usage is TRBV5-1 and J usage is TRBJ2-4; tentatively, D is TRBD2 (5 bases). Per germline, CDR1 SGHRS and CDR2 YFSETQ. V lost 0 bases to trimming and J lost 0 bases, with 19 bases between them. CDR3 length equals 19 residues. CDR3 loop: CASSLEPNVIEGAKNIQYF. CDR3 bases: TGCGCCAGCAGCTTGGAACCGAACGTCATTGAGGGAGCCAAAAACATTCAGTACTTC.

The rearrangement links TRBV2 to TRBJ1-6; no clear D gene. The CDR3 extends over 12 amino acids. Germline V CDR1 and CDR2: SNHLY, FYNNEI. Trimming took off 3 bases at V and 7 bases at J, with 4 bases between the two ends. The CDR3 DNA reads TGTGCCAGCAGTGAGAGAAATTCACCCCTCCACTTT. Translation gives CASSERNSPLHF.

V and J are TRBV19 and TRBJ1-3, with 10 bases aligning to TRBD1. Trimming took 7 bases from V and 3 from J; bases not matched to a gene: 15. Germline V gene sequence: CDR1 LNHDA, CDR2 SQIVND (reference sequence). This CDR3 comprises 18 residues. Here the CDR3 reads CASTTALGQGDYGNTIYF. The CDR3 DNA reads TGTGCCAGTACTACAGCTCTCGGACAGGGGGATTATGGAAACACCATATATTTT.

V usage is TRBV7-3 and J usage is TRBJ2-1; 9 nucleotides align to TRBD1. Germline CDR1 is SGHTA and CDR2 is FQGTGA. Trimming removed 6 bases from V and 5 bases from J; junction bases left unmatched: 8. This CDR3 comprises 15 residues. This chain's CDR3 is CASSQPGQGNNEQFF. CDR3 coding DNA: TGTGCCAGCAGTCAGCCGGGACAGGGAAACAATGAGCAGTTCTTC.

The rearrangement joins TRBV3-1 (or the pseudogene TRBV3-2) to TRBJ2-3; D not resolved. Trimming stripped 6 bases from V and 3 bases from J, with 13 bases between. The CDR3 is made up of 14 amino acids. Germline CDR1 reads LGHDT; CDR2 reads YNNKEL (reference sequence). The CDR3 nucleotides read TGTGCCAGCAGACCTAGAGCGTCGACAGATACGCAGTATTTT. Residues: CASRPRASTDTQYF.

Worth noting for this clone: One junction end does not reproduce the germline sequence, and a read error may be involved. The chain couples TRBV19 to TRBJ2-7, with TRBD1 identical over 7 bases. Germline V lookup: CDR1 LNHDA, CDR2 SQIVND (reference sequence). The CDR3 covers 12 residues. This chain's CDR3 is CASNIGTGVQYF. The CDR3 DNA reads TGTGCCAGTAATATAGGAACAGGGGTGCAGTACTTC.

The CDR3 DNA reads TGTGCCACCGGCCCAGCGGGGGAAGAGACCCAGTACTTC. The encoded protein is CATGPAGEETQYF. The chain links TRBV24-1 to TRBJ2-5; 8 bases map to TRBD2. The CDR3 extends over 13 amino acids. CDR1 and CDR2 from the germline V gene are KGHDR and SFDVKD. V lost 9 bases, J lost 3 bases, and 5 bases stayed unmatched.

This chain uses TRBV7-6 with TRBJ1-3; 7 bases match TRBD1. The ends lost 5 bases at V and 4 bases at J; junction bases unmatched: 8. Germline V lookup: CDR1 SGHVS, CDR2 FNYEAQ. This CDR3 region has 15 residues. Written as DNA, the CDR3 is TGTGCCAGCAGCCCGCAGGAACAGGGGGGAAACACCATATATTTT. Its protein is CASSPQEQGGNTIYF.

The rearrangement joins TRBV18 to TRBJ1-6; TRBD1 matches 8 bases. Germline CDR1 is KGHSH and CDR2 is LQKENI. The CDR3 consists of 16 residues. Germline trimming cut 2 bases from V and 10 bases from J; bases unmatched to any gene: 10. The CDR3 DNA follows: TGTGCCAGCTCACCATCCACGGGACAGGTCGGCTCACCCCTCCACTTT. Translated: CASSPSTGQVGSPLHF.

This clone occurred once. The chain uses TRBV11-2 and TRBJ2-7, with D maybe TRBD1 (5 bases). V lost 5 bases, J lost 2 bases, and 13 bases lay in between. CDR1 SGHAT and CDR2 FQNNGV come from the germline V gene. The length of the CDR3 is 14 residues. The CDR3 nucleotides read TGTGCCAGCAGCCTAACAGACAGCGCCTACGAGCAGTACTTC. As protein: CASSLTDSAYEQYF.

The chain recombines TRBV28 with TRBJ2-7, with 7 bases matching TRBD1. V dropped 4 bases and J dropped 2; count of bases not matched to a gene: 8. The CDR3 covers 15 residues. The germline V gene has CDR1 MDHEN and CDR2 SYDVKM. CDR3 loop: CASSSDIGGAYEQYF. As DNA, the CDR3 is TGTGCCAGCAGTTCTGACATAGGGGGCGCCTACGAGCAGTACTTC. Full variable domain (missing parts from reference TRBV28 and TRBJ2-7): DVKVTQSSRYLVKRTGEKVFLECVQDMDHENMFWYRQDPGLGLRLIYFSYDVKMKEKGDIPEGYSVSREKKERFSLILESASTNQTSMYLCASSSDIGGAYEQYFGPGTRLTVT.

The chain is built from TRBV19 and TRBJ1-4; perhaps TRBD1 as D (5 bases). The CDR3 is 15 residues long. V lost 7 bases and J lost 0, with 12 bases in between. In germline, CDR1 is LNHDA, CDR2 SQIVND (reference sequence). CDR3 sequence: CASTSGQATNEKLFF. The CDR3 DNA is TGTGCCAGTACCTCTGGACAAGCAACTAATGAAAAACTGTTTTTT. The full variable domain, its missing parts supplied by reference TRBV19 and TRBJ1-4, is DGGITQSPKYLFRKEGQNVTLSCEQNLNHDAMYWYRQDPGQGLRLIYYSQIVNDFQKGDIAEGYSVSREKKESFPLTVTSAQKNPTAFYLCASTSGQATNEKLFFGSGTQLSVL.

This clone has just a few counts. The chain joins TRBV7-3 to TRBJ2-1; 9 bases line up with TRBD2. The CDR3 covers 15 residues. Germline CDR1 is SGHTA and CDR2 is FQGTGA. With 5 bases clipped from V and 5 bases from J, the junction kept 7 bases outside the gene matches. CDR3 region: CASSLGTSRNNEQFF. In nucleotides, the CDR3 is TGTGCCAGCAGCCTCGGGACTAGCCGTAACAATGAGCAGTTCTTC.

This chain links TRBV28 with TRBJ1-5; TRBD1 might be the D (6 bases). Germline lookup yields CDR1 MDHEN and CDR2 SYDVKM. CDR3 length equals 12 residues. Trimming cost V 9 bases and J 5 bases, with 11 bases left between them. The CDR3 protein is CASTGWDQPQHF. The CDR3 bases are TGTGCCAGTACAGGGTGGGATCAGCCCCAGCATTTT.

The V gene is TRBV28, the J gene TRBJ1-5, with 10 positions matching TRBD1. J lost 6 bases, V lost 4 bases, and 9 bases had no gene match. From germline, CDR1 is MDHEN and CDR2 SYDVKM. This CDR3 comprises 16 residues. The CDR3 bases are TGTGCCAGCAGTTCGACCCCGGGACAGGGGACTCAGCCCCAGCATTTT. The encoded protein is CASSSTPGQGTQPQHF. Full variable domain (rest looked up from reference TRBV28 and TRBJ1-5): DVKVTQSSRYLVKRTGEKVFLECVQDMDHENMFWYRQDPGLGLRLIYFSYDVKMKEKGDIPEGYSVSREKKERFSLILESASTNQTSMYLCASSSTPGQGTQPQHFGDGTRLSIL.